Each of the 16 T cell receptor beta chains below was sequenced from the same sample in a study of T cell repertoires in ileal Crohn's disease (dated by TCRdb to about 2019). Receptor amplification or capture employed the immunoSEQ multiplex PCR assay. Sourced from immuneACCESS, this table was stored by TCRdb with only in-frame sequences that have V and J called. A share of the clones is absent; for the studies checked, an unresolved V gene accounts for under half, and the remainder has no known explanation. In this sample the table shows roughly 28,000 clones, about 81% of which occur a single time. The ten most abundant clones make up roughly 5.4% of the sample. The sequencing sample was made of ileal tissue. The receptors were gathered from an adult with Crohn's disease.

V is TRBV6-5 and J is TRBJ1-2, with D perhaps TRBD1 (5 bases). Trimming removed 6 bases from V and 5 bases from J, with 19 bases in between. The V gene's germline CDR1 is MNHEY and CDR2 SVGAGI. The CDR3 consists of 15 residues. CDR3 protein: CASSHNWGLPYGYTF. CDR3 DNA sequence: TGTGCCAGCAGCCACAATTGGGGACTTCCATATGGCTACACCTTC.

V usage is TRBV12-5 and J usage is TRBJ1-5; possible D gene TRBD1, 5 bases. V lost 6 bases and J 5 bases, leaving 11 bases between the germline ends. The CDR3 totals 13 residues. The V gene's germline CDR1 is LGHNT and CDR2 FRNRAP. The DNA of the CDR3 is TGTGCTAGTGGGACAGAACCTCATCAGCCCCAGCATTTT. Its translation is CASGTEPHQPQHF.

This chain connects TRBV2 to TRBJ2-2, with 7 bases aligning to TRBD2. Germline assignment: CDR1 SNHLY and CDR2 FYNNEI. J lost 4 bases, V lost 6 bases, and 5 bases had no gene match. The CDR3 spans 14 residues. CDR3 protein: CASRQLAPTGELFF. CDR3 bases: TGTGCCAGCAGGCAACTAGCGCCCACCGGGGAGCTGTTTTTT. Full variable domain (rest looked up from reference TRBV2 and TRBJ2-2): EPEVTQTPSHQVTQMGQEVILRCVPISNHLYFYWYRQILGQKVEFLVSFYNNEISEKSEIFDDQFSVERPDGSNFTLKIRSTKLEDSAMYFCASRQLAPTGELFFGEGSRLTVL.

This clone was recorded a few times. The V call is TRBV2, the J call TRBJ1-2; 9 bases agree with TRBD1. The CDR3 has 12 amino acids. Germline V lookup: CDR1 SNHLY, CDR2 FYNNEI. Losses at the gene ends were 6 bases for V and 5 bases for J; bases not matched to a gene: 1. Here the CDR3 reads CASSGQGYGYTF. The CDR3 nucleotides read TGTGCCAGCAGCGGACAGGGGTATGGCTACACCTTC.

The J gene is TRBJ2-7, the V gene TRBV5-1; TRBD2 matches at 8 bases. The CDR3 extends over 13 amino acids. Looked up from germline, CDR1 is SGHRS and CDR2 is YFSETQ. After removal of 3 bases from V and 7 bases from J, the junction contained 6 bases not matched to a gene. CDR3 loop: CASSSGGGWEQYF. The CDR3 region has the DNA TGCGCCAGCAGCTCGGGAGGGGGTTGGGAGCAGTACTTC.

This clone has just a few counts. The CDR3 nucleotides read TGCGCCAGCAGCCGGACTAGTGGTGAGCAGTTCTTC. This gives the protein CASSRTSGEQFF. This chain joins TRBV4-1 and TRBJ2-1; 7 nucleotides align to TRBD2. The germline CDR1 and CDR2 sequences are MGHRA and YSYEKL. The CDR3 runs to 12 residues. V dropped 4 bases and J dropped 9; count of bases not matched to a gene: 3.

The chain recombines TRBV18 with TRBJ1-6, with D possibly matching TRBD1 (5 bases). Germline values: CDR1 KGHSH, CDR2 LQKENI. The V end was cut by 0 bases, the J end by 6 bases, with 15 bases between. The CDR3 is 17 residues long. CDR3 residues: CASSPPSQGTGNSPLHF. Written as DNA, the CDR3 is TGTGCCAGCTCACCACCGAGCCAGGGTACTGGTAATTCACCCCTCCACTTT.

This clone was found a few times. This rearrangement joins TRBV19 to TRBJ2-1; TRBD1 matches 7 bases. V gave up 6 bases and J gave up 12 bases; unmatched junction bases: 8. The V gene's germline CDR1 is LNHDA and CDR2 SQIVND (reference sequence). This CDR3 is 12 amino acids long. For the CDR3, the DNA is TGTGCCAGTAGGACGGCAGGGACAGCGCAGTTCTTC. This translates into CASRTAGTAQFF. Using reference TRBV19 and TRBJ2-1 for the parts outside the CDR3, the full variable domain is DGGITQSPKYLFRKEGQNVTLSCEQNLNHDAMYWYRQDPGQGLRLIYYSQIVNDFQKGDIAEGYSVSREKKESFPLTVTSAQKNPTAFYLCASRTAGTAQFFGPGTRLTVL.

This clone occurred a few times. V gene TRBV19 combines with J gene TRBJ1-2, with 8 nucleotides matching TRBD1. The V segment lost 4 bases and the J segment 5 bases; nucleotides outside the gene matches: 3. The CDR3 runs 13 residues. Germline CDR1 is LNHDA and CDR2 is SQIVND (reference sequence). DNA of the CDR3: TGTGCCAGTAGTACGGACAGGGATTATGGCTACACCTTC. Residues: CASSTDRDYGYTF.

This chain uses TRBV19 with TRBJ2-2, with 10 bases aligning to TRBD2. Germline V lookup: CDR1 LNHDA, CDR2 SQIVND (reference sequence). J gave up 0 bases and V 6 bases, and 1 base lay outside the gene matches. The CDR3 length is 15 residues. CDR3 sequence: CASRGLAANTGELFF. The DNA of the CDR3 is TGTGCCAGTAGAGGACTAGCGGCGAACACCGGGGAGCTGTTTTTT.

The rearrangement links TRBV27 to TRBJ1-6; 8 nucleotides align to TRBD1. This CDR3 has 17 residues. The germline gives CDR1 MNHEY, CDR2 SMNVEV (reference sequence). V lost 5 bases and J lost 6; bases outside the gene matches: 12. This CDR3 reads CASSRLGRGRSNSPLHF. CDR3 sequence (DNA): TGTGCCAGCAGTCGGCTGGGCAGGGGGCGAAGTAATTCACCCCTCCACTTT.

The rearrangement links TRBV6-6 to TRBJ2-7; D is unclear. The CDR3 has 14 amino acids. V gave up 1 base and J gave up 2 bases, with 9 bases separating them. The germline V gene encodes CDR1 MNHNY and CDR2 SVGAGI (reference sequence). The CDR3 is CASSYFVVTYEQYF. The DNA for the CDR3 is TGTGCCAGCAGTTACTTCGTCGTAACCTACGAGCAGTACTTC.

This chain connects TRBV19 to TRBJ2-2, with 7 bases aligning to TRBD2. Germline V gene data show CDR1 as LNHDA and CDR2 as SQIVND (reference sequence). V trimming: 9 bases; J trimming: 0 bases; junction bases outside the gene matches: 7. The length of the CDR3 is 15 residues. The CDR3 sequence: CASRGRAPNTGELFF. The CDR3 DNA reads as TGTGCCAGCCGGGGGAGGGCGCCGAACACCGGGGAGCTGTTTTTT.

V and J are TRBV5-1 and TRBJ1-3, with 9 bases aligning to TRBD1. V gave up 3 bases and J gave up 0 bases; unmatched junction bases: 7. Germline-derived CDR1 and CDR2 are SGHRS and YFSETQ. This CDR3 comprises 17 residues. The CDR3 coding sequence is TGCGCCAGCAGCTACGGACAGGGGACGAGCTCTGGAAACACCATATATTTT. This encodes CASSYGQGTSSGNTIYF.

The rearrangement joins TRBV5-1 to TRBJ1-1; TRBD1 agrees at 10 bases. CDR1 and CDR2 from the germline V gene are SGHRS and YFSETQ. With 3 bases clipped from V and 5 bases from J, the junction kept 7 bases outside the gene matches. This CDR3 comprises 15 residues. In DNA form, the CDR3 reads TGCGCCAGCAGCTGGGGGCGGACAGGGGGAACTGAAGCTTTCTTT. This sequence encodes CASSWGRTGGTEAFF.

The V gene is TRBV2, the J gene TRBJ1-2; a possible D gene is TRBD1 (6 bases). Trimming removed 4 bases from V and 1 base from J, with 7 bases in between. There are 13 residues in the CDR3. The V gene's germline CDR1 is SNHLY and CDR2 FYNNEI. The chain's CDR3 is CASSVDSNYGYTF. The CDR3 DNA is TGTGCCAGCAGTGTGGACAGTAACTATGGCTACACCTTC. Filled out from reference TRBV2 and TRBJ1-2, the complete variable domain reads EPEVTQTPSHQVTQMGQEVILRCVPISNHLYFYWYRQILGQKVEFLVSFYNNEISEKSEIFDDQFSVERPDGSNFTLKIRSTKLEDSAMYFCASSVDSNYGYTFGSGTRLTVV.